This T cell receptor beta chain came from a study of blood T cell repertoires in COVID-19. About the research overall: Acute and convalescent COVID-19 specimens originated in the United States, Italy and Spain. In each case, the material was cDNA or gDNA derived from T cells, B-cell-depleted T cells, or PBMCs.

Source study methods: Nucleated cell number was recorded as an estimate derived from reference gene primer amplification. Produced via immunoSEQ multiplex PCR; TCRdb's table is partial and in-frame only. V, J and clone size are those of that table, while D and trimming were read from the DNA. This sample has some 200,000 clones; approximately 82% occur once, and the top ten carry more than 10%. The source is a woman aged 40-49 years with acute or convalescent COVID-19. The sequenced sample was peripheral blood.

The DNA for the CDR3 is TGTGCCAGCAGCCCAGGGGAAAGCGGGAGGGCCTGGCAGTTCTTC. It specifies CASSPGESGRAWQFF. The V gene is TRBV7-6, the J gene TRBJ2-1; TRBD2 agrees at 10 bases. Germline CDR1 and CDR2: SGHVS and FNYEAQ. This CDR3 has 15 amino acids. The V segment lost 5 bases and the J segment 12 bases; nucleotides outside the gene matches: 13.